This T cell receptor (beta chain) was recorded in a study of cytomegalovirus exposure and HLA in healthy donors (dated by TCRdb to about 2017). At the level of the whole study: An earlier analysis of 587 of the donors reported 276 Gb of sequence data and 90 million to 120 million unique TCR beta sequences obtained from roughly 170 million T cells. To study patterns of TCR occurrence, a later analysis re-analyzed previously published TCR beta repertoires from 650 to 750 donors and added high-resolution HLA genotyping. HLA typing included class I and class II loci at four-digit resolution. Across 300 to 500 genotyped donors of the cohort, an average of about 250,000 unique TCR beta nucleotide sequences per donor were sequenced, and approximately 17% of those sequences were non-productive. In an earlier analysis of 587 of the donors, high-throughput TCR beta sequencing was used to judge whether each TCR beta V gene segment behaved as functional or pseudogenic. High-throughput TCR immunosequencing, statistical association of individual TCRs with disease status, and machine learning were combined to predict cytomegalovirus infection status. Rather than drawing on any new phenotypic data, the later analysis identified candidate immune exposures from TCR beta sequences and the way those sequences occurred across donors. An early release that covered around 590 HLA-typed donors contained approximately 300 gigabases of sequencing data and about 84 million unique TCR sequences. Using immunosequencing, the study profiled T cell repertoires from 550 to 750 subjects and related those repertoires to cytomegalovirus serostatus. Donor age, sex, ethnicity and CMV serostatus were collected together with the repertoire data. The study aimed to test whether signatures of past pathogen exposure could be identified by cataloging public T cell receptors. The number of donors typed differed by locus, with about 629-630 for A, B, C, DRB1 and DQB1, around 520 for DQA1, 600 to 610 for DPA1, and 450 to 480 for DPB1. Because of strong linkage in the cohort, four or five DR-DQ haplotypes were treated as single units for association and clustering. The genetic ancestry cluster associated with self-reported Caucasian donors included 81% of the roughly 410 genotyped donors. A later genetic analysis took genome-wide SNP genotypes for about three fifths of the 666 donors and used that subset as a discovery cohort. Along with the roughly 670-subject first cohort, a separate validation cohort of 120 different subjects was used. Every discovery cohort repertoire had been produced on one sequencing platform. Results and caveats for the whole study, not just this receptor: Several of the top co-occurrence clusters appeared to be linked to parvovirus B19, influenza, CMV and Epstein-Barr virus, according to a later analysis. A cluster of highly shared sequence variants was judged likely to be a technical artifact of the sequencing pipeline. A later genetic analysis reported fewer N-insertions in productive TCRs among donors in an Asian-associated ancestry cluster than the roughly 640-donor mean. In both the original and validation cohorts, the classifier was reported to diagnose cytomegalovirus status with high specificity and sensitivity. Linkage disequilibrium might explain the correlated functional status among segregating V segments, but an unknown experimental factor could not be excluded. An association between a missense DCLRE1C variant and V-gene and J-gene trimming of TCR beta chains was found in a later genetic analysis and replicated in an independent cohort. A later analysis associated 16,951 TCR beta sequences with specific HLA alleles at a false discovery rate of 0.05. In a later analysis, TCR association rates were found to vary across HLA loci, with the most associated TCRs seen for DRB1 alleles and the fewest for HLA-C alleles. In a later analysis, HLA-associated TCR beta chains showed more clonal expansion and lower generation probabilities than non-associated chains that were equally common. Because HLA typing was unavailable for some donors at each locus, only the typed subset was used in association tests. According to a later analysis, most CMV-associated TCR beta chains appeared to be HLA-restricted, and the HLA associations seemed to be driven largely by CMV exposure. In an earlier analysis of about 600 of the donors, most TCR beta V segments appeared in productive rearrangements about 87% or about 30% of the time, broadly matching IMGT annotations. The study listed around 160 TCR beta chains as associated with cytomegalovirus. Some 15 rarely observed V segments, including chromosome 9 orphons, were excluded from the earlier analysis of a few hundred of the donors because counts were too low. CMV serostatus was the only immune exposure information available for the cohort. A few of the identified cytomegalovirus-associated TCR beta chains were confirmed in vitro to be specific for cytomegalovirus antigens. When HLA alleles, especially DR and DQ, strongly co-occurred, TCR associations were difficult to assign to individual alleles. In this cohort, only TCR beta chains were sequenced, and detectable features were limited by the absence of alpha or paired-chain data. A further reported finding was that TCR beta sequences accurately predicted the HLA-A and HLA-B alleles for most subjects in the first cohort. It was suggested by the authors that the approach could potentially be generalized to other disease states and immunological phenotypes. The presence/absence analyses assumed that sequencing depth was roughly uniform across donors, and that assumption may not be true. Across donors, most TCR sequences were observed very rarely, whereas some public TCRs were present in many individuals.

The protocol used for the library was the immunoSEQ multiplex PCR assay. For the multiplex PCR, a mixture combining 60 forward primers for TCR Vbeta segments and 13 reverse primers for TCR Jbeta segments was used. Amplification of the CDR3 region of rearranged TCR beta genes was performed with a multiplex PCR assay on genomic DNA. Amplified TCR beta libraries were sequenced as 87-base-pair reads on the Illumina HiSeq System. Under the source paper's analysis protocol: In a later analysis, some 80 million unique TCR beta chains were counted across the roughly 670 repertoires, and roughly 11 million of these chains were shared by at least two donors. A nearest-neighbor algorithm error-corrected the raw reads and collapsed the reads into unique sequences, merging closely related sequences to remove PCR and sequencing errors. CDR3 sequences were aligned to IMGT reference sequences to assign V, D and J gene segments. For a sequence to be retained, a match of at least six nucleotides to both a V gene segment and a J gene segment was required. A rearrangement counted as productive if the CDR3 had no stop codons and remained in frame with V and J, and every other rearrangement counted as non-productive. CDR3 was defined by IMGT convention, running from the second conserved V-encoded cysteine to the conserved J-encoded phenylalanine. The earlier analysis of some 550 of the donors excluded any sequence lacking an unambiguous match to a single V gene segment. In an earlier analysis of about 590 of the donors, a V segment was called functional when productive rearrangements were above 56.7%, and segregating when the standard deviation between donors exceeded 5%. To diagnose cytomegalovirus status from the catalog of TCR beta chain sequences, a statistical classification framework was built. V and J gene assignment, in a later analysis, came from comparing TCR nucleotide sequences with IMGT/GENE-DB human TR gene sequences. A later analysis assigned CDR3 sequences and most-parsimonious VDJ recombination scenarios with the TCRdist pipeline. A later analysis defined each TCR beta chain by its CDR3 amino acid sequence plus V-gene family, and excluded reads lacking a unique V-gene family. To address suspected cross-contamination and a sequencing artifact, a later analysis removed 592 highly shared, low-generation-probability nucleotide sequences. In a later analysis, a clonal expansion index was calculated for each public chain from normalized within-repertoire ranks of inferred template counts. A later analysis computed generation probabilities with a VDJ recombination model fitted to out-of-frame rearrangements, and checked the results against IGoR. Hypergeometric tests were used in a later analysis to score TCR-TCR, TCR-HLA and TCR-CMV co-occurrence, with a repertoire-size bias correction applied to the TCR pairs. A later analysis estimated false discovery rates by permuting HLA or CMV assignments 20 times. In a later analysis, co-occurring TCRs were grouped using DBSCAN, and TCRdist sequence similarity was added for clustering within HLA-allele-positive subsets. For co-occurrence clustering, repertoires with fewer than 30,000 or more than 120,000 public chains were excluded, along with several repertoires with anomalous nucleotide sharing. TCRdb holds this immuneACCESS table with in-frame rearrangements only. Some clones are missing; in checked studies, unresolved V genes explain under half, and the rest has no known cause. Clonal size and the V and J genes are those of that table, whereas D and trimming came from the DNA. This sample is represented by 85,000 to 100,000 clones; about three quarters of them were singletons. Of the sample, 7.5% to 9.5% is held by the ten largest clones.

A remark on this clone: Its cognate antigen has yet to be identified. Base-call qualities are not available, and no considerably larger clone is one nucleotide away.

The cohort was made up of about 610 healthy bone marrow donors. At the time of sampling, every cohort member was nominally healthy, though immune exposures that went unrecorded were likely present. CMV serostatus was recorded as positive for about 310 and negative for about 50% of the 666 cohort members, whereas no CMV serostatus was recorded for the donor in question. Every donor gave a peripheral blood sample, and the peripheral blood mononuclear cells from that sample were used for TCR beta sequencing. The Qiagen DNeasy Blood Extraction Kit was used to extract genomic DNA from the blood cell samples. The sequence was obtained from a human donor in good health. The sample taken for sequencing was PBMCs.

The DNA reads as follows: TGCGCCAGCAGCTTAATCAGTACCGGGGAGCTGTTTTTT. This sequence encodes CASSLISTGELFF. The rearranged chain carries TRBV5-1 and TRBJ2-2, with no D gene named confidently. The CDR3 holds 13 amino acids from the cysteine to the phenylalanine. Only the CDR3 region is kept as DNA, spanning 39 bases read in frame from base 1. The V end loses 2 bases and the J end loses 5 bases, and a stretch of 7 bases separates them. According to the germline V gene, CDR1 reads SGHRS and CDR2 reads YFSETQ.